This TCR beta chain was observed in a study of neurological immune-mediated disorders. Regarding the study as a whole: The highest TCR clonal expansion occurred in HTLV-1-associated myelopathy; multiple sclerosis fell below healthy controls.

Every sequencing run gave over 200 million TCR-beta sequences, taken from 15-18 subjects. From the 5' RACE reads, TCRdb called clonotypes with MiXCR, one entry per CDR3 protein. The table shows 50,000 or so distinct CDR3 sequences, with about 3.7% occurring only once. Per germline, CDR1 MNHEY and CDR2 SMNVEV (reference sequence). The V and J ends lost 0 bases and 5 bases respectively, with 14 bases between them. The CDR3 is 16 residues long. The unsorted libraries were made from 2 million PBMCs kept at -80 C. This clonotype was recorded at least ten times. Its antigen is not known. V is TRBV27 and J is TRBJ1-5; maybe TRBD1 (5 bases). Sample: PBMCs. The clonotype comes from an older woman with multiple sclerosis. The CDR3 loop is CASSLSRYGGDQPQHF. The CDR3 DNA is TGTGCCAGCAGTTTATCTCGCTATGGGGGAGATCAGCCCCAGCATTTT.